This T cell receptor (beta chain) was observed in a study of blood T cell repertoires in COVID-19. Study details: Acute-phase and convalescent COVID-19 samples originated in the United States, Italy and Spain.

This CDR3 region has 15 residues. Germline V gene lookup returns CDR1 LNHDA and CDR2 SQIVND (reference sequence). The V end was cut by 7 bases, the J end by 6 bases, with 19 bases between. In the source study's methods: Estimated nucleated cell counts came from reference gene primer amplification. Assay: immunoSEQ multiplex PCR; the TCRdb copy retains only in-frame clones and omits some. V, J and clone size reflect that table, while D and trimming were determined from the DNA. Of tens of thousands of clones listed, 80% were seen once; the top ten hold roughly a fifth. Sequencing was carried out using peripheral blood. This chain uses TRBV19 with TRBJ2-1; possible D gene TRBD1, 6 bases. The clonotype was recovered from a woman aged 80 or over with acute or convalescent COVID-19. The CDR3 sequence is CASNDGIWGRNEQFF. For the CDR3, the DNA is TGTGCCAGTAACGATGGGATTTGGGGGCGCAATGAGCAGTTCTTC. The full variable domain, completed using reference TRBV19 and TRBJ2-1, is DGGITQSPKYLFRKEGQNVTLSCEQNLNHDAMYWYRQDPGQGLRLIYYSQIVNDFQKGDIAEGYSVSREKKESFPLTVTSAQKNPTAFYLCASNDGIWGRNEQFFGPGTRLTVL.